This TCR beta chain was retrieved from a study of PD-L1 blockade in urothelial cancer. The CDR3 has 16 residues. Germline CDR1 SGHTA, CDR2 FQGNSA. V dropped 7 bases and J dropped 6 bases, with 21 bases sitting between them. TCRdb keeps only in-frame clones here, not all; method: immunoSEQ multiplex PCR. The repertoire has 35,000 to 50,000 clones, 88% of them found once; the top ten carry roughly 13%. The sequences come from PBMCs, collected around atezolizumab (anti-PD-L1) treatment. The receptor was isolated from a woman aged 55 to 70 with urothelial cancer. The chain couples TRBV7-2 to TRBJ2-2; tentative D call: TRBD2 (7 bases). In DNA form, the CDR3 reads TGTGCCAGCACCCTCATGGGGAGGGGGATCGCCGGGGAGCTGTTTTTT. Translating gives CASTLMGRGIAGELFF.